Many counts were recorded for the clone carrying this T cell receptor (beta chain). This specimen comes from a study of T cells in Graves' hyperthyroidism and ophthalmopathy. RNA transcripts were the template for amplifying TCR beta CDR3 regions. The TCR CDR3 was amplified in a first-round RT-PCR using the HTBI primer set. A single record per CDR3 protein comes from TCRdb applying MiXCR to the multiplex PCR reads. This table holds more than 500,000 distinct CDR3 sequences, around 15% found once. The TCR was taken from a woman aged 40 to 49 with Graves' hyperthyroidism. The sequencing sample was made of blood.

The CDR3 DNA sequence: TGTGCCAGCAGCGTAACAGGCAGGAGCTCCTACGAGCAGTACTTC. Translation gives CASSVTGRSSYEQYF. The rearrangement links TRBV28 to TRBJ2-7, with D perhaps matching TRBD1 (5 bases). V was clipped by 6 bases and J by 0 bases, with 15 bases between them. Germline lookup yields CDR1 MDHEN and CDR2 SYDVKM. The CDR3 sequence is 15 residues long.